Below are 9 T cell receptor beta chains sequenced from a single sample in a study of blood T cell repertoires in COVID-19. Assay: immunoSEQ multiplex PCR; the TCRdb copy retains only in-frame clones and omits some. The table records some 290,000 clones, 90% of them present only once. The sample comprised peripheral blood. All receptors derive from a woman aged 40 to 50 with COVID-19, enrolled during active disease.

As DNA, the CDR3 is TGTGCCAGCAGCCTACTTAGCGGGAGGGGAGGGAATGAGCAGTTCTTC. Protein: CASSLLSGRGGNEQFF. This chain uses TRBV7-2 with TRBJ2-1, with TRBD2 matching over 11 bases. Trimming removed 5 bases from V and 7 bases from J; junction bases left unmatched: 10. Per germline, CDR1 SGHTA and CDR2 FQGNSA. The length of the CDR3 is 16 residues.

In its sample, this clone was seen a few times. The chain joins TRBV7-9 to TRBJ1-6, with D unclear. Between the trimmed V and J ends, which lost 6 bases and 7 bases, there was a span of 16 bases. The germline CDR1 and CDR2 sequences are SEHNR and FQNEAQ (reference sequence). This CDR3 contains 15 residues. This CDR3 is CASRTSRDRNSPLHF. The CDR3 DNA reads as TGTGCCAGCAGAACAAGTCGGGATCGAAATTCACCCCTCCACTTT.

This clone was observed a single time. V usage is TRBV2 and J usage is TRBJ1-2, with D uncertain. The CDR3 is 13 residues long. V was trimmed by 5 bases and J by 5 bases, leaving 12 bases between them. Looked up from germline, CDR1 is SNHLY and CDR2 is FYNNEI. The CDR3 DNA reads as TGTGCCAGCAGTCCCGCCCAGCGGTATGGCTACACCTTC. Translation: CASSPAQRYGYTF. Using reference TRBV2 and TRBJ1-2 for the parts outside the CDR3, the full variable domain is EPEVTQTPSHQVTQMGQEVILRCVPISNHLYFYWYRQILGQKVEFLVSFYNNEISEKSEIFDDQFSVERPDGSNFTLKIRSTKLEDSAMYFCASSPAQRYGYTFGSGTRLTVV.

This chain links TRBV7-9 with TRBJ1-1, with 7 bases that match TRBD1. Trimming cost V 1 base and J 4 bases; bases outside gene matches: 6. Germline CDR1 reads SEHNR; CDR2 reads FQNEAQ (reference sequence). CDR3 length: 15 amino acids. The CDR3 coding sequence is TGTGCCAGCAGCTTAGGGGACAGTTCGGGCACTGAAGCTTTCTTT. This codes for CASSLGDSSGTEAFF.

The J gene is TRBJ1-2, the V gene TRBV11-2; 7 bases align to TRBD1. This CDR3 is built from 14 residues. The germline V gene has CDR1 SGHAT and CDR2 FQNNGV. Germline trimming cut 1 base from V and 6 bases from J; bases unmatched to any gene: 5. This chain's CDR3 is CASSLVRQGDGYTF. The DNA of the CDR3 is TGTGCCAGCAGCTTAGTGCGACAGGGTGATGGCTACACCTTC.

The rearrangement joins TRBV7-2 to TRBJ1-3; no clear D gene. Trimming took 2 bases from V and 0 from J, leaving 8 bases between them. This CDR3 spans 15 amino acids. Germline values: CDR1 SGHTA, CDR2 FQGNSA. CDR3 sequence: CASSLRQDSGNTIYF. CDR3 nucleotides: TGTGCCAGCAGCTTAAGGCAGGACTCTGGAAACACCATATATTTT.

The rearrangement joins TRBV6-2 or TRBV6-3 to TRBJ2-1; D possibly corresponds to TRBD2 (6 bases). This CDR3 comprises 13 residues. Trimming left V 4 bases short and J 10 bases short, with 14 bases between. Germline CDR1 is MNHEY and CDR2 is SVGEGT. The CDR3 DNA is TGTGCCAGCAGTTTAGTCGGGGGAGTAGAGCAGTTCTTC. Its translation: CASSLVGGVEQFF.

This chain uses TRBV12-3 or TRBV12-4 with TRBJ2-7, with 7 positions matching TRBD2. CDR3 length: 13 amino acids. Trimming took 6 bases from V and 2 from J; bases not matched to a gene: 4. CDR3 amino acids: CASSFRGAYEQYF. As DNA, the CDR3 is TGTGCCAGCAGCTTCCGGGGGGCCTACGAGCAGTACTTC.

The chain links TRBV23-1 to TRBJ2-4; D might be TRBD1 (6 bases). TRBV23-1 is annotated as an ORF whose role is uncertain. The CDR3 is 14 residues long. Trimming stripped 6 bases from V and 2 bases from J, with 11 bases between. CDR3 in amino acids: CASRSQGTKNIQYF. Written as DNA, the CDR3 is TGCGCCAGCAGATCTCAGGGGACCAAAAACATTCAGTACTTC.